The clone carrying this TCR beta chain has a handful of counts. Original data processing: Estimated nucleated cell counts came from reference gene primer amplification. Method: immunoSEQ multiplex PCR; TCRdb's copy keeps in-frame clones and lacks some. Clonal size and the V and J genes are those of that table, whereas D and trimming came from the DNA. The table records around 170,000 clones, about 87% of them present only once. The sample is drawn from a study of blood T cell repertoires in COVID-19. After removal of 4 bases from V and 3 bases from J, the junction contained 5 bases not matched to a gene. This CDR3 spans 16 amino acids. Per the germline V gene, CDR1 is LGHNA and CDR2 is YSLEER.

J is TRBJ1-3 and V is TRBV4-3, with 11 bases fitting TRBD1. The TCR was taken from a man aged 55 to 70 with acute or convalescent COVID-19. The sequencing sample was made of peripheral blood. DNA of the CDR3: TGCGCCAGCAGCCCTCGGACAGGGGGCGGTGGAAACACCATATATTTT. It encodes CASSPRTGGGGNTIYF.